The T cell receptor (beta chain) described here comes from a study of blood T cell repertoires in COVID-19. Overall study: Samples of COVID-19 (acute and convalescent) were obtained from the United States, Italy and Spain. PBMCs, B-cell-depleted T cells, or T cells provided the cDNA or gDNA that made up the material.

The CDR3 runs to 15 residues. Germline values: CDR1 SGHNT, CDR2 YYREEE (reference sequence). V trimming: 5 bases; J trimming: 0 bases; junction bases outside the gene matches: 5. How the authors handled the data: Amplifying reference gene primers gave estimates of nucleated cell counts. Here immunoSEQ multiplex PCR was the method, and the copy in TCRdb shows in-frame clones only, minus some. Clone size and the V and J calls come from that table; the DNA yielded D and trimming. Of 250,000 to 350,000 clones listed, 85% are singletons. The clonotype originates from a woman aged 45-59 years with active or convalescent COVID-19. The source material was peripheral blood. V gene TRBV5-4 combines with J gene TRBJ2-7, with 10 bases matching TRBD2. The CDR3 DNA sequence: TGTGCCAGCAGAAAAGCGGGAGGGAGCTCCTACGAGCAGTACTTC. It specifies CASRKAGGSSYEQYF.